This T cell receptor beta chain emerged from a study of OX40 agonist ivuxolimab in advanced cancers. Generated by immunoSEQ multiplex PCR, the TCRdb table keeps only in-frame clones and is missing some. The data contain 60,000 or so clones, 88% of them singletons. Germline values: CDR1 SGHTA, CDR2 FQGNSA. The V and J ends lost 4 bases and 14 bases respectively, with 15 bases between them. The CDR3 length is 13 residues. The sample here was CD4+ or CD8+ T cells sorted from blood, taken in a trial of the OX40 agonist ivuxolimab. The receptor was derived from an adult with an advanced solid tumor such as melanoma, head and neck, liver or kidney cancer. V gene TRBV7-2 combines with J gene TRBJ1-6; perhaps TRBD1 as D (6 bases). CDR3 DNA sequence: TGTGCCAGCAGCTGGACAGTCCCACCGGCCCTCCACTTT. Its translation is CASSWTVPPALHF.